A selection of T cell receptor beta chains follows, all from one sample in a study of regulatory T cells in long-lasting Graves disease. TCRdb processed the multiplex PCR reads anew with MiXCR; each CDR3 protein has one entry. The sample includes about 310,000 distinct CDR3 sequences, 18% of them seen just once. This specimen consisted of peripheral blood mononuclear cells (PBMCs), obtained at new diagnosis, from a patient treated with antithyroid drugs. The receptors originated from a female donor with Graves disease. Both conserved end residues are part of each CDR3. A D gene is named only where the DNA matches it firmly. Clone size, where shown, is once, few, many, or a class for clones that have expanded.

J	size	V	D	DNA	CDR3
TRBJ2-7	many	TRBV10-3	.	TGTGCCATCAGTGAGATGGAGGGGAGACAGGCCACCTACGAGCAGTACTTC	CAISEMEGRQATYEQYF
TRBJ2-5	many	TRBV19	TRBD1	TGTGCCAGTAGTATTGACAGGGAAGTGGAGACCCAGTACTTC	CASSIDREVETQYF
TRBJ2-1	.	TRBV6-2/TRBV6-3	TRBD1	TGTGCCAGCAGTGAGGACGCCGGGACAGGTCACAATGAGCAGTTCTTC	CASSEDAGTGHNEQFF
TRBJ2-7	many	TRBV5-5	TRBD2	TGTGCCAGCAGCGTTGGACTAGCGGCATCCTACGAGCAGTACTTC	CASSVGLAASYEQYF
TRBJ2-7	few	TRBV28	TRBD1	TGTGCCAGCAGTACACGACAGGGTGACTACTACGAGCAGTACTTC	CASSTRQGDYYEQYF
TRBJ2-1	many	TRBV28	TRBD2	TGTGCCAGCAGTGGGGGGGGATTCGCCGGGGGCAATGAGCAGTTCTTC	CASSGGGFAGGNEQFF
TRBJ1-5	.	TRBV18	.	TGTGCCAGCTCACCGGGACGGCTTAGCAATCAGCCCCAGCATTTT	CASSPGRLSNQPQHF
TRBJ2-6	few	TRBV5-1	.	TGCGCCAGCAACCCCTCTGGGGCCAACGTCCTGACTTTC	CASNPSGANVLTF
TRBJ1-2	.	TRBV13	.	TGTGCCAGCCATGCGGGGGCTGTGAATGGCTACACCTTC	CASHAGAVNGYTF
TRBJ2-7	many	TRBV5-1	.	TGCGCCAGCAGCTTGGGGGGGAATCGGTCCTACGAGCAGTACTTC	CASSLGGNRSYEQYF
TRBJ1-1	many	TRBV20-1	TRBD1	TGCAGTGCTAGGGCAGACAGGGTAGCGACTGAAGCTTTCTTT	CSARADRVATEAFF
TRBJ2-1	.	TRBV30	.	TGTGCCAGGACAAGCTCCTACAATGAGCAGTTCTTC	CARTSSYNEQFF